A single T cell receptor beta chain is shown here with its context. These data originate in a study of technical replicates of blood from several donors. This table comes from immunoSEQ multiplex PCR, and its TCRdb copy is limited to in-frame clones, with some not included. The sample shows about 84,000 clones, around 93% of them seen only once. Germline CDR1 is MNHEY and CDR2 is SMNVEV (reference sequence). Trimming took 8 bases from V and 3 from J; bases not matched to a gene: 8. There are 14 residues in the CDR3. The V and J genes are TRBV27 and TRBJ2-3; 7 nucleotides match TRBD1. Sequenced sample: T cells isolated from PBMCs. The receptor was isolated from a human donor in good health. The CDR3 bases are TGTGCCAGCGGAGACAGGGTTGCTACAGATACGCAGTATTTT. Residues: CASGDRVATDTQYF.